These 26 T cell receptor beta chains share one sample of origin, sequenced in a study of monozygotic twins with cystic fibrosis. The data were produced by immunoSEQ multiplex PCR, yet TCRdb's version contains in-frame clones alone and is incomplete. This table has approximately 17,000 clones, around 96% appearing once. Sample: blood. Receptors originate from a girl aged 2 to 9 with cystic fibrosis.

DNA for the CDR3: TGTGCCAGTAGTATCTCAGGGGGCGACTATGGCTACACCTTC. It specifies CASSISGGDYGYTF. J is TRBJ1-2 and V is TRBV19, with TRBD1 identical over 8 bases. The germline V gene encodes CDR1 LNHDA and CDR2 SQIVND (reference sequence). J gave up 3 bases and V 3 bases, and 3 bases lay outside the gene matches. This CDR3 has 14 amino acids. Together with reference TRBV19 and TRBJ1-2, the CDR3 gives the full variable domain: DGGITQSPKYLFRKEGQNVTLSCEQNLNHDAMYWYRQDPGQGLRLIYYSQIVNDFQKGDIAEGYSVSREKKESFPLTVTSAQKNPTAFYLCASSISGGDYGYTFGSGTRLTVV.

The chain employs TRBV2 and TRBJ2-3; D is possibly TRBD1 (5 bases). Germline-derived CDR1 and CDR2 are SNHLY and FYNNEI. Trimming took 9 bases from V and 4 from J, leaving 20 bases between them. CDR3 length: 15 amino acids. This CDR3 is CASSRTFQGSDTQYF. DNA for the CDR3: TGTGCCAGTTCTCGAACTTTTCAGGGCTCAGATACGCAGTATTTT.

This clone was recorded once. The chain has TRBV28 and TRBJ2-7; 10 bases agree with TRBD1. Germline-derived CDR1 and CDR2 are MDHEN and SYDVKM. The trim removed 8 bases at V and 7 bases at J, leaving 11 bases unmatched. The length of the CDR3 is 14 residues. The CDR3 DNA reads TGTGCCAGCCGCCCCCCGGGACAGGGGTGGGAGCAGTACTTC. It specifies CASRPPGQGWEQYF.

The chain couples TRBV13 to TRBJ1-3; no reliable D call. CDR3 length equals 13 residues. The V end was cut by 7 bases, the J end by 0 bases, with 7 bases between. Looked up from germline, CDR1 is PRHDT and CDR2 is FYEKMQ (reference sequence). CDR3: CASTGGSGNTIYF. CDR3 sequence (DNA): TGTGCCAGCACGGGCGGCTCTGGAAACACCATATATTTT.

The chain is built from TRBV4-3 and TRBJ2-1; no clear D. The CDR3 runs to 16 residues. The germline V gene encodes CDR1 LGHNA and CDR2 YSLEER. V shed 0 bases and J shed 1 base, with 10 bases lying between them. The CDR3 nucleotides read TGCGCCAGCAGCCAAGATCGCCGGCCGTCCTACAATGAGCAGTTCTTC. Translated: CASSQDRRPSYNEQFF.

This chain joins TRBV10-1 and TRBJ1-4; D remains unclear. This CDR3 region has 13 residues. Trimming took 2 bases from V and 6 from J, leaving 7 bases between them. Germline V gene data show CDR1 as WNHNN and CDR2 as SYGVQD (reference sequence). CDR3 protein: CASSERSHEKLFF. CDR3 DNA: TGCGCCAGCAGTGAGAGATCCCATGAAAAACTGTTTTTT.

The rearrangement joins TRBV6-5 to TRBJ1-2; 7 nucleotides line up with TRBD1. This CDR3 contains 14 residues. J gave up 5 bases and V 8 bases, and 11 bases lay outside the gene matches. Germline-derived CDR1 and CDR2 are MNHEY and SVGAGI. For the CDR3, the DNA is TGTGCCAGCGGAGCCGGGACAGCTGTTTATGGCTACACCTTC. Its protein product is CASGAGTAVYGYTF.

The chain joins TRBV9 to TRBJ1-1, with a weak D call TRBD1 (5 bases). V gave up 0 bases and J gave up 1 base, with 10 bases separating them. The CDR3 is 15 residues long. The germline V gene encodes CDR1 SGDLS and CDR2 YYNGEE. The CDR3 reads CASSVDPGPNTEAFF. The DNA of the CDR3 is TGTGCCAGCAGCGTAGACCCGGGACCGAACACTGAAGCTTTCTTT. The full variable domain, rest sourced from reference TRBV9 and TRBJ1-1, is DSGVTQTPKHLITATGQRVTLRCSPRSGDLSVYWYQQSLDQGLQFLIQYYNGEERAKGNILERFSAQQFPDLHSELNLSSLELGDSALYFCASSVDPGPNTEAFFGQGTRLTVV.

The rearrangement uses TRBV6-5 and TRBJ1-1, with a weak D call TRBD1 (6 bases). From germline, CDR1 is MNHEY and CDR2 SVGAGI. With 2 bases removed from V and 0 bases from J, the gap between germline ends came to 13 bases. The CDR3 totals 16 residues. The CDR3 region has the DNA TGTGCCAGCAGTTACGAGGGGGTGGGGATGAACACTGAAGCTTTCTTT. It specifies CASSYEGVGMNTEAFF.

The chain is built from TRBV9 and TRBJ2-3; 7 bases align to TRBD1. CDR3 length: 16 residues. Germline-derived CDR1 and CDR2 are SGDLS and YYNGEE. V lost 10 bases and J lost 2; bases outside the gene matches: 16. The CDR3 coding sequence is TGTGCCGAAAAATTTGGAGCAGGGGGTTTCACAGATACGCAGTATTTT. Its translation: CAEKFGAGGFTDTQYF. The full variable domain, with the rest looked up from reference TRBV9 and TRBJ2-3, is DSGVTQTPKHLITATGQRVTLRCSPRSGDLSVYWYQQSLDQGLQFLIQYYNGEERAKGNILERFSAQQFPDLHSELNLSSLELGDSALYFCAEKFGAGGFTDTQYFGPGTRLTVL.

Worth noting for this clone: The DNA is left out, because the CDR3 cannot be placed on it with certainty; the CDR3 is given as TCRdb lists it. The chain uses TRBV6-4 and TRBJ1-3; TRBD1 is the table's D call, not checked against the DNA. The germline V gene has CDR1 MRHNA and CDR2 SNTAGT. The CDR3 spans 17 amino acids, including both terminal residues. CDR3 region: CASTRDRGTSGRNTIYF.

CDR3 protein: CASSVEGLAGASTDTQYF. The CDR3 DNA follows: TGTGCCAGCAGCGTAGAGGGACTAGCGGGAGCTAGCACAGATACGCAGTATTTT. The V call is TRBV9, the J call TRBJ2-3; TRBD2 matches 14 bases. Germline loops: CDR1 SGDLS, CDR2 YYNGEE. Trimming removed 0 bases from V and 0 bases from J; junction bases left unmatched: 3. CDR3 length: 18 amino acids.

The chain uses TRBV5-4 and TRBJ1-1; D gene ambiguous. V was shortened by 3 bases and J by 2 bases, with 17 bases between the two germline ends. The CDR3 length is 16 residues. Germline assignment: CDR1 SGHNT and CDR2 YYREEE (reference sequence). CDR3 nucleotides: TGTGCCAGCAGCTCGGACGGAGGAGGCCACAACACTGAAGCTTTCTTT. Amino acids: CASSSDGGGHNTEAFF.

J is TRBJ2-7 and V is TRBV2; either TRBD1 or TRBD2 may supply D (5 bases each). Trimming shortened V by 4 bases and J by 5 bases, and 18 bases separated the two germline ends. Germline V gene sequence: CDR1 SNHLY, CDR2 FYNNEI. This CDR3 is 15 amino acids long. The CDR3 coding sequence is TGTGCCAGCAGTGTGGGGGTTTCTAGCAAGGACGAGCAGTACTTC. Translating it yields CASSVGVSSKDEQYF.

This chain links TRBV2 with TRBJ1-1; weak D call: TRBD1 (5 bases). The CDR3 totals 13 residues. Trimming took 4 bases from V and 3 from J, leaving 9 bases between them. The germline V gene encodes CDR1 SNHLY and CDR2 FYNNEI. CDR3 nucleotides: TGTGCCAGCAGTGTGTGGGGCGACACTGAAGCTTTCTTT. Its protein product is CASSVWGDTEAFF.

CDR3 region: CASSLLTGPSNQPQHF. CDR3 in DNA: TGTGCCAGCAGTTTACTGACAGGGCCCAGCAATCAGCCCCAGCATTTT. The chain uses TRBV28 and TRBJ1-5, with TRBD1 matching over 7 bases. Germline-derived CDR1 and CDR2 are MDHEN and SYDVKM. The CDR3 sequence is 16 residues long. V was clipped by 2 bases and J by 1 base; unmatched bases: 5.

The V gene is TRBV5-1, the J gene TRBJ1-5, with D unclear. Germline V gene data show CDR1 as SGHRS and CDR2 as YFSETQ. The CDR3 loop spans 14 amino acids. The germline V and J ends were trimmed by 0 bases and 2 bases, with 6 bases remaining between them. CDR3 DNA: TGCGCCAGCAGCTTGGATTCTGGCAATCAGCCCCAGCATTTT. Translating gives CASSLDSGNQPQHF.

This chain connects TRBV30 to TRBJ1-6; D ambiguous. The germline V and J ends were trimmed by 0 bases and 9 bases, with 9 bases remaining between them. Germline CDR1 and CDR2: GTSNPN and SVGIG (reference sequence). CDR3 length: 13 amino acids. CDR3: CAWSVRAGSPLHF. The CDR3 coding sequence is TGTGCCTGGAGTGTACGGGCAGGTTCACCCCTCCACTTT.

The V call is TRBV5-6, the J call TRBJ1-2; 7 nucleotides match TRBD1. The ends lost 3 bases at V and 5 bases at J; junction bases unmatched: 4. This CDR3 has 13 amino acids. Germline CDR1 is SGHDT and CDR2 is YYEEEE. DNA of the CDR3: TGTGCCAGCAGCTCGGGGACAGCTTATGGCTACACCTTC. Amino acid sequence: CASSSGTAYGYTF.

This rearrangement joins TRBV11-3 to TRBJ1-1; D call uncertain. The CDR3 consists of 14 residues. The V gene lost 6 bases and the J gene lost 6 bases, with 17 bases spanning the gap. Germline V gene sequence: CDR1 SGHNT, CDR2 YENEEA. The CDR3 here is CASSTTANPAEAFF. The CDR3 nucleotides are TGTGCCAGCAGTACTACAGCGAATCCCGCTGAAGCTTTCTTT.

The chain recombines TRBV19 with TRBJ2-7; TRBD2 is a possible D gene (5 bases). Germline CDR1 LNHDA, CDR2 SQIVND (reference sequence). There are 14 residues in the CDR3. Between the trimmed V and J ends, which lost 4 bases and 1 base, there was a span of 11 bases. CDR3 in amino acids: CASSRGQSSYEQYF. The CDR3 nucleotides read TGTGCCAGTAGTAGAGGGCAGTCATCCTACGAGCAGTACTTC. The entire variable domain, with the rest obtained from reference TRBV19 and TRBJ2-7, is as follows: DGGITQSPKYLFRKEGQNVTLSCEQNLNHDAMYWYRQDPGQGLRLIYYSQIVNDFQKGDIAEGYSVSREKKESFPLTVTSAQKNPTAFYLCASSRGQSSYEQYFGPGTRLTVT.

This sequence joins TRBV18 and TRBJ2-5; 7 nucleotides agree with TRBD1. The ends lost 2 bases at V and 5 bases at J; junction bases unmatched: 11. The V gene's germline CDR1 is KGHSH and CDR2 LQKENI. The CDR3 extends over 16 amino acids. The CDR3 sequence: CASSPSSTGRSETQYF. Here the CDR3 DNA reads TGTGCCAGCTCACCATCTTCGACAGGGCGCTCCGAGACCCAGTACTTC.

V usage is TRBV6-5 and J usage is TRBJ1-3; 9 nucleotides line up with TRBD1. The V and J ends lost 3 bases and 13 bases, in that order; junction bases with no gene match: 10. Germline CDR1 MNHEY, CDR2 SVGAGI. The CDR3 covers 14 residues. The CDR3 sequence is CASSYDRGDPSIYF. The CDR3 DNA reads TGTGCCAGCAGTTATGACAGGGGGGATCCTTCGATATATTTT.

This clone showed up just once. V gene TRBV6-5 combines with J gene TRBJ1-1; 9 nucleotides agree with TRBD1. The CDR3 covers 13 residues. Germline trimming cut 7 bases from V and 7 bases from J; bases unmatched to any gene: 7. Germline lookup yields CDR1 MNHEY and CDR2 SVGAGI. The CDR3 region is CASKTGGGGEAFF. CDR3 bases: TGTGCCAGCAAAACAGGGGGCGGTGGTGAAGCTTTCTTT.

V gene TRBV7-8 combines with J gene TRBJ1-4; 7 nucleotides agree with TRBD1. The length of the CDR3 is 16 residues. Germline V gene sequence: CDR1 SGHVS, CDR2 FQNEAQ. The V and J ends lost 5 bases and 4 bases, in that order; junction bases with no gene match: 10. The CDR3 region is CASSEGARGINEKLFF. In DNA, the CDR3 is TGTGCCAGCAGCGAGGGGGCACGGGGGATTAATGAAAAACTGTTTTTT.

This chain links TRBV6-5 with TRBJ1-2; 9 bases agree with TRBD1. Germline V lookup: CDR1 MNHEY, CDR2 SVGAGI. The CDR3 covers 14 residues. V lost 6 bases, J lost 2 bases, and 4 bases stayed unmatched. Here the CDR3 reads CASSRDRVNYGYTF. The CDR3 DNA sequence: TGTGCCAGCAGCCGGGACAGGGTGAACTATGGCTACACCTTC.